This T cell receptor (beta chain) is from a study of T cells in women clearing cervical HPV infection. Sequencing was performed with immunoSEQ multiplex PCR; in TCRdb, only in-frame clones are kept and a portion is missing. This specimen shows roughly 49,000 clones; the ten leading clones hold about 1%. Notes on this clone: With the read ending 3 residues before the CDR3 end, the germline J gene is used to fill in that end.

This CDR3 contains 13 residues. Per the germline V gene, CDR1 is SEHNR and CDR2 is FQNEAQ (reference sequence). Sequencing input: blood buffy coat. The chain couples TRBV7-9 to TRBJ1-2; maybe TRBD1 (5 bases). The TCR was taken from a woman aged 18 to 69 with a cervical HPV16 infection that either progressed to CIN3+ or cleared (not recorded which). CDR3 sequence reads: CANQKVGVDDYTF. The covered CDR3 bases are TGTGCCAACCAGAAGGTAGGGGTTGATGAC.